These 20 T cell receptor beta chains came from one sample sequenced in a study of T cell responses to AZD1222 COVID-19 vaccine. Sequencing used immunoSEQ multiplex PCR; TCRdb keeps in-frame clones, though not all of them. The data contain 91,000 or so clones, about 93% of them singletons. Here the sequenced sample was peripheral blood, taken 28 days after the second AZD1222 dose. These receptor sequences come from an adult who received the AZD1222 COVID-19 vaccine.

The V gene is TRBV30, the J gene TRBJ1-4; D gene ambiguous. This CDR3 is 15 amino acids long. Per germline, CDR1 GTSNPN and CDR2 SVGIG (reference sequence). V dropped 3 bases and J dropped 7 bases, with 18 bases sitting between them. CDR3 amino acids: CAWRMAAGATEKLFF. CDR3 nucleotide sequence: TGTGCCTGGAGAATGGCGGCGGGAGCCACTGAAAAACTGTTTTTT.

This chain connects TRBV30 to TRBJ1-5; TRBD1 is a possible D gene (6 bases). The germline gives CDR1 GTSNPN, CDR2 SVGIG (reference sequence). Trimming stripped 3 bases from V and 5 bases from J, with 11 bases between. The CDR3 sequence is 13 residues long. The CDR3 DNA follows: TGTGCCTGGAGCAGGGGAGGCGATCAGCCCCAGCATTTT. The encoded protein is CAWSRGGDQPQHF.

This clone appeared a single time. This chain connects TRBV7-4 to TRBJ1-2, with 8 bases lining up with TRBD1. The germline gives CDR1 SGHVT, CDR2 SQSDAQ. The V and J ends lost 3 bases and 4 bases, in that order; junction bases with no gene match: 10. This CDR3 is built from 16 residues. The CDR3 region is CASSFPMDRAGYGYTF. The CDR3 bases are TGTGCCAGCAGCTTTCCCATGGACAGGGCAGGCTATGGCTACACCTTC.

The CDR3 DNA follows: TGTGCCAGCAGCCCCGGACCGTCAGGGGGCTATAATTCACCCCTCCACTTT. Protein: CASSPGPSGGYNSPLHF. The chain joins TRBV5-4 to TRBJ1-6; TRBD1 matches 7 bases. Germline V lookup: CDR1 SGHNT, CDR2 YYREEE (reference sequence). The CDR3 is made up of 17 amino acids. V lost 4 bases and J lost 3; bases outside the gene matches: 10.

This clone was detected once. The chain employs TRBV6-4 and TRBJ2-3; D may match TRBD1 or TRBD2 (5 bases each). The germline gives CDR1 MRHNA, CDR2 SNTAGT. V lost 4 bases to trimming and J lost 5 bases, with 10 bases between them. The CDR3 totals 13 residues. The CDR3 protein is CASSGPGRDTQYF. Written as DNA, the CDR3 is TGTGCCAGCAGTGGGCCGGGGCGAGATACGCAGTATTTT.

This sequence joins TRBV12-1 and TRBJ1-2. TRBV12-1 is annotated as a pseudogene. This CDR3 region has 13 residues. CDR3 nucleotide sequence: TGTGCCAGCAGCTTTTTCTGGGGTTATGGCTACACCTTC. This translates into CASSFFWGYGYTF.

The chain uses TRBV12-3 or TRBV12-4 and TRBJ1-3, with unresolved D. V gave up 1 base and J gave up 8 bases, with 6 bases separating them. The CDR3 length is 12 residues. The DNA of the CDR3 is TGTGCCAGCAGTTTAGTGTCAGACACCATATATTTT. This encodes CASSLVSDTIYF.

This clone has only a few counts. This sequence joins TRBV4-1 and TRBJ2-5; no firm D call. This CDR3 spans 15 amino acids. The germline CDR1 and CDR2 sequences are MGHRA and YSYEKL. Trimming pared 0 bases from V and 8 bases from J, leaving 16 bases between. This CDR3 is CASSQDVPLRLTQYF. In DNA form, the CDR3 reads TGCGCCAGCAGCCAAGATGTACCCCTCCGGTTAACCCAGTACTTC.

The rearrangement links TRBV25-1 to TRBJ2-2; D tentatively reads TRBD1 or TRBD2 (5 bases each). The CDR3 totals 15 residues. V lost 4 bases and J 5 bases, leaving 14 bases between the germline ends. Germline V gene sequence: CDR1 MGHDK, CDR2 SYGVNS. For the CDR3, the DNA is TGTGCCAGCAGTGTCACGGGCAGGGAGACCGGGGAGCTGTTTTTT. Translation: CASSVTGRETGELFF. Supplemented by reference TRBV25-1 and TRBJ2-2, the full variable domain reads EADIYQTPRYLVIGTGKKITLECSQTMGHDKMYWYQQDPGMELHLIHYSYGVNSTEKGDLSSESTVSRIRTEHFPLTLESARPSHTSQYLCASSVTGRETGELFFGEGSRLTVL.

The chain is built from TRBV24-1 and TRBJ1-6; 8 bases align to TRBD1. V was pared by 0 bases and J by 0 bases, with 6 bases of the junction left unmatched. The CDR3 totals 19 residues. Germline-derived CDR1 and CDR2 are KGHDR and SFDVKD. CDR3 sequence: CATSDLRDRTSSYNSPLHF. In nucleotides, the CDR3 is TGTGCCACCAGTGATTTGCGGGACAGGACGAGCTCCTATAATTCACCCCTCCACTTT.

The V gene is TRBV13, the J gene TRBJ2-4, with D unclear. V dropped 2 bases and J dropped 0 bases, with 8 bases sitting between them. The germline CDR1 and CDR2 sequences are PRHDT and FYEKMQ (reference sequence). The CDR3 is made up of 15 amino acids. The CDR3 protein is CASSLRPSAKNIQYF. In DNA form, the CDR3 reads TGTGCCAGCAGCTTAAGGCCTTCAGCCAAAAACATTCAGTACTTC.

The rearrangement uses TRBV15 and TRBJ2-3; TRBD2 might be the D (5 bases). CDR3 length: 12 amino acids. CDR1 and CDR2 from the germline V gene are LNHNV and YYDKDF (reference sequence). V was pared by 2 bases and J by 8 bases, with 8 bases between. The CDR3 loop is CATSRLAGTQYF. The CDR3 nucleotides read TGTGCCACCAGCAGACTAGCTGGTACGCAGTATTTT.

This clone was seen a few times. V and J are TRBV5-6 and TRBJ2-2; 12 nucleotides align to TRBD1. J lost 5 bases, V lost 4 bases, and 9 bases had no gene match. This CDR3 contains 17 residues. Germline lookup yields CDR1 SGHDT and CDR2 YYEEEE. The CDR3 is CASSPVGQGARTGELFF. The CDR3 DNA reads TGTGCCAGCAGCCCCGTGGGACAGGGGGCACGGACCGGGGAGCTGTTTTTT.

The rearrangement joins TRBV11-2 to TRBJ1-5; no clear D gene. Germline loops: CDR1 SGHAT, CDR2 FQNNGV. Trimming shortened V by 3 bases and J by 3 bases, and 9 bases separated the two germline ends. The CDR3 sequence is 14 residues long. The CDR3 protein is CASSLNRNNQPQHF. DNA of the CDR3: TGTGCCAGCAGCTTGAATCGGAACAATCAGCCCCAGCATTTT.

The genes are TRBV2 and TRBJ2-7; a weak D match, TRBD1 (6 bases). CDR1 SNHLY and CDR2 FYNNEI come from the germline V gene. The germline V and J ends were trimmed by 4 bases and 0 bases, with 13 bases remaining between them. The CDR3 has 15 residues. The CDR3 loop is CASSGDRTSSYEQYF. Here the CDR3 DNA reads TGTGCCAGCAGTGGTGACAGGACGAGCTCCTACGAGCAGTACTTC.

In its sample, this clone was seen a few times. The chain joins TRBV5-4 to TRBJ2-2; D ambiguous. The CDR3 is 13 residues long. Germline V lookup: CDR1 SGHNT, CDR2 YYREEE (reference sequence). The V end was cut by 7 bases, the J end by 4 bases, with 11 bases between. The CDR3 DNA is TGTGCCAGCGCACTCTTGGGCACCGGGGAGCTGTTTTTT. Its protein is CASALLGTGELFF.

The chain links TRBV7-2 to TRBJ1-2, with a possible D match to TRBD1 (6 bases). V was shortened by 3 bases and J by 2 bases, with 16 bases between the two germline ends. The CDR3 extends over 16 amino acids. Germline loops: CDR1 SGHTA, CDR2 FQGNSA. The CDR3 reads CASSFFPDSLNYGYTF. The CDR3 coding sequence is TGTGCCAGCAGCTTCTTCCCGGACAGTTTAAACTATGGCTACACCTTC.

V is TRBV5-6 and J is TRBJ2-1; D may be TRBD1 or TRBD2 (5 bases each). The CDR3 runs 14 residues. Germline values: CDR1 SGHDT, CDR2 YYEEEE. Trimming stripped 7 bases from V and 5 bases from J, with 16 bases between. CDR3 coding DNA: TGTGCCAGCTCCTTGATGGGGGTAGACAATGAGCAGTTCTTC. Amino acid sequence: CASSLMGVDNEQFF.

The gene calls are TRBV11-3 and TRBJ2-3, with 9 nucleotides matching TRBD2. CDR3 length: 18 amino acids. Germline assignment: CDR1 SGHNT and CDR2 YENEEA. Trimming removed 0 bases from V and 3 bases from J; junction bases left unmatched: 10. In DNA form, the CDR3 reads TGTGCCAGCAGCTTAGATCTTGTAGCGGGGGCTATAACAGATACGCAGTATTTT. Translation gives CASSLDLVAGAITDTQYF.

This chain connects TRBV2 to TRBJ2-7; D perhaps matches TRBD2 (5 bases). The CDR3 runs 13 residues. V was cut by 2 bases and J by 7 bases, with 12 bases left in between. Germline V gene data show CDR1 as SNHLY and CDR2 as FYNNEI. The CDR3 region has the DNA TGTGCCAGCAGTGAAAGTCCGGGAAGGGAGCAGTACTTC. Amino acids: CASSESPGREQYF.